This T cell receptor (beta chain) was recorded in a study of T cells of healthy individuals. CDR1 is SEHNR, CDR2 FQNEAQ, per germline (reference sequence). The CDR3 has 13 residues. The J segment lost 5 bases and the V segment lost 5 bases, leaving 5 bases of the junction unmatched. This clonotype was seen only a few times. MiXCR, applied by TCRdb to the 5' RACE reads, yields one record per CDR3 protein. The sample consists of approximately 100,000 distinct CDR3 sequences, 17% of them appearing once. V and J are TRBV7-9 and TRBJ2-7; 8 bases fit TRBD1. The receptor was isolated from a human donor in good health. The CDR3 sequence is CASSVLQGDEQYF. CDR3 nucleotides: TGTGCCAGCAGCGTCCTACAGGGGGACGAGCAGTACTTC.